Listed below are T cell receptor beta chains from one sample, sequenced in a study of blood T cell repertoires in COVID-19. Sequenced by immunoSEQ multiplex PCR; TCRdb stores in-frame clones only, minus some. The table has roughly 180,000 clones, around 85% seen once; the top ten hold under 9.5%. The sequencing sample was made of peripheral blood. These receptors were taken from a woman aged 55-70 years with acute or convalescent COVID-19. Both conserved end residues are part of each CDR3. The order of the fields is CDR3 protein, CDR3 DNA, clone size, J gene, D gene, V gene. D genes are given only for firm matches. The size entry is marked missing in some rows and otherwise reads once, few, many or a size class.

CDR3 protein: CASSSTGTSGIYEQFF
CDR3 DNA: TGTGCCAGCAGCTCCACCGGGACTAGCGGGATTTATGAGCAGTTCTTC
clone size: .
J gene: TRBJ2-1
D gene: TRBD2
V gene: TRBV5-5

CDR3 protein: CASSQNPMGGAGNTIYF
CDR3 DNA: TGTGCCAGCAGCCAGAACCCCATGGGGGGGGCTGGAAACACCATATATTTT
clone size: .
J gene: TRBJ1-3
D gene: .
V gene: TRBV4-2

CDR3 protein: CASSAIQGTDTEAFF
CDR3 DNA: TGTGCCAGCTCAGCAATACAGGGTACGGACACTGAAGCTTTCTTT
clone size: once
J gene: TRBJ1-1
D gene: .
V gene: TRBV18

CDR3 protein: CASSALGGEQFF
CDR3 DNA: TGTGCCAGCAGTGCCCTTGGGGGGGAGCAGTTCTTC
clone size: .
J gene: TRBJ2-1
D gene: .
V gene: TRBV6-4

CDR3 protein: CASSPSRTSGSWTDTQYF
CDR3 DNA: TGTGCCAGCAGTCCATCTCGGACTAGCGGGAGTTGGACAGATACGCAGTATTTT
clone size: .
J gene: TRBJ2-3
D gene: TRBD2
V gene: TRBV28

CDR3 protein: CASSPSSSGANVLTF
CDR3 DNA: TGTGCCAGCTCACCCTCGAGCTCTGGGGCCAACGTCCTGACTTTC
clone size: .
J gene: TRBJ2-6
D gene: .
V gene: TRBV18

CDR3 protein: CASSERGGQGETFF
CDR3 DNA: TGTGCCAGCAGTGAACGAGGGGGACAGGGGGAAACTTTCTTT
clone size: .
J gene: TRBJ1-1
D gene: TRBD1
V gene: TRBV6-1

CDR3 protein: CASSLGLAGAQETQYF
CDR3 DNA: TGCGCCAGCAGCTTGGGCCTAGCGGGGGCCCAAGAGACCCAGTACTTC
clone size: .
J gene: TRBJ2-5
D gene: TRBD2
V gene: TRBV5-1

CDR3 protein: CASSTPGGRVVGELFF
CDR3 DNA: TGTGCCAGCAGCACCCCGGGGGGGAGGGTGGTCGGGGAGCTGTTTTTT
clone size: .
J gene: TRBJ2-2
D gene: TRBD2
V gene: TRBV7-6

CDR3 protein: CASSLSRSVYNEQFF
CDR3 DNA: TGTGCCAGCAGTTTATCCAGATCCGTTTACAATGAGCAGTTCTTC
clone size: .
J gene: TRBJ2-1
D gene: .
V gene: TRBV27

CDR3 protein: CATSDFSPGSTDTQYF
CDR3 DNA: TGTGCCACCAGTGATTTTTCCCCAGGAAGCACAGATACGCAGTATTTT
clone size: .
J gene: TRBJ2-3
D gene: .
V gene: TRBV24-1

CDR3 protein: CAISRTGTNGYTF
CDR3 DNA: TGTGCCATCAGTAGGACAGGGACGAACGGCTACACCTTC
clone size: .
J gene: TRBJ1-2
D gene: TRBD1
V gene: TRBV10-3

CDR3 protein: CASRPGSSYNEQFF
CDR3 DNA: TGTGCCAGCAGGCCGGGGAGCTCCTACAATGAGCAGTTCTTC
clone size: .
J gene: TRBJ2-1
D gene: .
V gene: TRBV2

CDR3 protein: CASSEISGYTDTQYF
CDR3 DNA: TGCGCCAGCAGTGAAATAAGCGGTTACACAGATACGCAGTATTTT
clone size: .
J gene: TRBJ2-3
D gene: .
V gene: TRBV10-2

CDR3 protein: CASRKGGGTNEKLFF
CDR3 DNA: TGTGCCAGCAGAAAGGGCGGGGGGACGAATGAAAAACTGTTTTTT
clone size: .
J gene: TRBJ1-4
D gene: .
V gene: TRBV9

CDR3 protein: CAVQTSGNPYEQYF
CDR3 DNA: TGTGCCGTTCAGACTAGCGGGAATCCCTACGAGCAGTACTTC
clone size: .
J gene: TRBJ2-7
D gene: TRBD2
V gene: TRBV10-3

CDR3 protein: CASSVGGADAQYF
CDR3 DNA: TGTGCCAGCAGCGTAGGGGGCGCAGACGCGCAGTATTTT
clone size: .
J gene: TRBJ2-3
D gene: .
V gene: TRBV9

CDR3 protein: CASSHPYRGGGAFF
CDR3 DNA: TGTGCCAGCAGTCACCCGTACAGGGGAGGTGGGGCTTTCTTT
clone size: .
J gene: TRBJ1-1
D gene: TRBD1
V gene: TRBV6-2/TRBV6-3

CDR3 protein: CASIGQGGRGYTF
CDR3 DNA: TGTGCCAGTATTGGACAGGGAGGTCGCGGCTACACCTTC
clone size: once
J gene: TRBJ1-2
D gene: TRBD1
V gene: TRBV19

CDR3 protein: CASSDTLAGGQETQYF
CDR3 DNA: TGCGCCAGCAGTGATACACTAGCGGGAGGGCAAGAGACCCAGTACTTC
clone size: .
J gene: TRBJ2-5
D gene: TRBD2
V gene: TRBV10-1

CDR3 protein: CASSAQSNEQFF
CDR3 DNA: TGTGCCAGCAGCGCACAGTCCAATGAGCAGTTCTTC
clone size: .
J gene: TRBJ2-1
D gene: .
V gene: TRBV9

CDR3 protein: CSVDFLGNTEAFF
CDR3 DNA: TGCAGCGTTGATTTCTTGGGCAACACTGAAGCTTTCTTT
clone size: .
J gene: TRBJ1-1
D gene: .
V gene: TRBV29-1

CDR3 protein: CASSYTGGEQYF
CDR3 DNA: TGTGCCAGCAGCTACACAGGGGGCGAGCAGTACTTC
clone size: .
J gene: TRBJ2-7
D gene: TRBD1
V gene: TRBV5-5

CDR3 protein: CASSVGGLNTGELFF
CDR3 DNA: TGTGCCAGCAGCGTCGGGGGACTTAACACCGGGGAGCTGTTTTTT
clone size: .
J gene: TRBJ2-2
D gene: .
V gene: TRBV9

CDR3 protein: CASSYPKDMNTEAFF
CDR3 DNA: TGTGCCAGCAGTTACCCAAAGGACATGAACACTGAAGCTTTCTTT
clone size: .
J gene: TRBJ1-1
D gene: .
V gene: TRBV6-6

CDR3 protein: CASRPAGGTYNEQFF
CDR3 DNA: TGTGCCAGCAGACCAGCGGGAGGGACCTACAATGAGCAGTTCTTC
clone size: .
J gene: TRBJ2-1
D gene: TRBD2
V gene: TRBV6-5

CDR3 protein: CASSRQGAIGVTEAFF
CDR3 DNA: TGTGCCAGCAGCCGACAGGGGGCAATTGGTGTAACTGAAGCTTTCTTT
clone size: .
J gene: TRBJ1-1
D gene: TRBD1
V gene: TRBV7-8

CDR3 protein: CASSLQAGISTDTQYF
CDR3 DNA: TGTGCCAGCAGCTTACAAGCGGGGATAAGCACAGATACGCAGTATTTT
clone size: once
J gene: TRBJ2-3
D gene: TRBD2
V gene: TRBV7-3